This TCR beta chain was sequenced for a study of T-cell reconstitution after alpha-beta-depleted transplantation in children. Unique molecular identifiers were incorporated during preparation of the TCRbeta library. TCRdb re-called the PCR reads through MiXCR, storing one row per CDR3 protein. The data show 350,000 to 500,000 distinct CDR3 sequences, about 40% seen once. Findings and caveats of the study: Two months or so post-transplant, alpha-beta T cells reportedly derived from several hundred expanded graft clones.

V was shortened by 4 bases and J by 1 base, with 5 bases between the two germline ends. CDR1 and CDR2 (germline): MNHNS, SASEGT. The CDR3 consists of 13 residues. The sample holds a few counts of this clonotype. Its target is unknown. This clone may be a read error of a much larger clone one base away. This TCR was recovered from a girl aged 2-10 years with aplastic anemia, due to receive a stem cell transplant. The chain uses TRBV6-1 and TRBJ2-1, with unresolved D. The sequencing used PBMCs, collected before TCRalphabeta/CD19-depleted stem cell transplant. The CDR3 here is CASSGRSYNEQFF. The CDR3 region has the DNA TGTGCCAGCAGTGGTAGGTCCTACAATGAGCAGTTCTTC.